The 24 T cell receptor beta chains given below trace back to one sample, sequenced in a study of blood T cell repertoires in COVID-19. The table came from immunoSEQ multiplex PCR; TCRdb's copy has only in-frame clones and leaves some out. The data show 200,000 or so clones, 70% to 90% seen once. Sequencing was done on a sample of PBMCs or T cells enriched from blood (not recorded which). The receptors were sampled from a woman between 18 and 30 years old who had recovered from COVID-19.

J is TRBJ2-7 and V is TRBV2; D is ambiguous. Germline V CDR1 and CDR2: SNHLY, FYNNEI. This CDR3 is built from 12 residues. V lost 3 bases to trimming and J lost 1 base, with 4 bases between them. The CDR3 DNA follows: TGTGCCAGCAGTGACAGGTCCTACGAGCAGTACTTC. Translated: CASSDRSYEQYF.

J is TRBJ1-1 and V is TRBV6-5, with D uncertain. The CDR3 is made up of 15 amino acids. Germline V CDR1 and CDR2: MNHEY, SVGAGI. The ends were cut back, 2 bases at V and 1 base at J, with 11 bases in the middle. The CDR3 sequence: CASSYSWASNTEAFF. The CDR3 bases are TGTGCCAGCAGTTACAGTTGGGCCTCGAACACTGAAGCTTTCTTT.

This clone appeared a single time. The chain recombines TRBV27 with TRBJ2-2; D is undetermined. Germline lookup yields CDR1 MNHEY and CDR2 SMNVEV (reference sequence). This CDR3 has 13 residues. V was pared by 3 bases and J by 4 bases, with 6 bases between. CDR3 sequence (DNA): TGTGCCAGCAGTTTGAGCCGCACCGGGGAGCTGTTTTTT. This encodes CASSLSRTGELFF.

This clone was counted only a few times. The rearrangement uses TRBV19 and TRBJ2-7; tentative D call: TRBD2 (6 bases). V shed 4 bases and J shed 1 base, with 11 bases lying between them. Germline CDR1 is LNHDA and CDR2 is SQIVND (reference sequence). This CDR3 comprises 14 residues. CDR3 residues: CASSTRRGSYEQYF. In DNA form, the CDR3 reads TGTGCCAGTAGTACCCGCCGGGGGTCCTACGAGCAGTACTTC.

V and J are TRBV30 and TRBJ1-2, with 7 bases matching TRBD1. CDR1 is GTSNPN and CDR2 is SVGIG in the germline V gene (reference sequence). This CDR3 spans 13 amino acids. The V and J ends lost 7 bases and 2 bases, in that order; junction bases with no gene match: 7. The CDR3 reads CAYPTGTNYGYTF. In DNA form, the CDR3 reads TGTGCCTACCCGACAGGGACAAACTATGGCTACACCTTC. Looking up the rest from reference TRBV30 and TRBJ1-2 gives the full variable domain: SQTIHQWPATLVQPVGSPLSLECTVEGTSNPNLYWYRQAAGRGLQLLFYSVGIGQISSEVPQNLSASRPQDRQFILSSKKLLLSDSGFYLCAYPTGTNYGYTFGSGTRLTVV.

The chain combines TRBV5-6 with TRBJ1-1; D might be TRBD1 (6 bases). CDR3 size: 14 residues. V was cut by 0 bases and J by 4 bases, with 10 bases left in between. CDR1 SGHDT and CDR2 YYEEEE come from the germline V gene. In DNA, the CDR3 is TGTGCCAGCAGCTTGGTGGGGGCGGGCACTGAAGCTTTCTTT. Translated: CASSLVGAGTEAFF.

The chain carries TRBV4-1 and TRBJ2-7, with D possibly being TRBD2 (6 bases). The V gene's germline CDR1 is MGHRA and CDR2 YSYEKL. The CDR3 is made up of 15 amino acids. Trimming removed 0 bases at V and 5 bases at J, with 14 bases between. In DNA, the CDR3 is TGCGCCAGCAGCCAAGACAGTAGGAGGGCCCACGAGCAGTACTTC. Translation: CASSQDSRRAHEQYF.

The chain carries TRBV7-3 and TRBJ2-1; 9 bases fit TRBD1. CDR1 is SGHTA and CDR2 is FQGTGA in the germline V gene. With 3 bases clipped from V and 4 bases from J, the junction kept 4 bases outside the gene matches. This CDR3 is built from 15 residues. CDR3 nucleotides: TGTGCCAGCAGCTTCGCCGGGACAGGGTACAATGAGCAGTTCTTC. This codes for CASSFAGTGYNEQFF.

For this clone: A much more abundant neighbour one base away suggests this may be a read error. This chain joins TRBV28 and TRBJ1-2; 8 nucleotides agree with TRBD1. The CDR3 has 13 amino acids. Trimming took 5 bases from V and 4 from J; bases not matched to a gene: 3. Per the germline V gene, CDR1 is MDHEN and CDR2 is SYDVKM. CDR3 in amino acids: CASSAGTGYGYTF. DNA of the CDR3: TGTGCCAGCAGTGCCGGGACAGGCTATGGCTACACCTTC.

The CDR3 sequence: CASSRTGTRETQYF. As DNA, the CDR3 is TGTGCCAGCAGTCGAACAGGTACTCGGGAGACCCAGTACTTC. The chain is built from TRBV27 and TRBJ2-5, with a tentative D call TRBD1 (5 bases). CDR1 is MNHEY, CDR2 SMNVEV, per germline (reference sequence). V gave up 5 bases and J gave up 5 bases, with 15 bases separating them. The length of the CDR3 is 14 residues.

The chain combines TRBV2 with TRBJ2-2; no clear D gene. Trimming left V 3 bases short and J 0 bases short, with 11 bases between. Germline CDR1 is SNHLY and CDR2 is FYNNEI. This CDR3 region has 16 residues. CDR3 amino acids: CASSDVRHPNTGELFF. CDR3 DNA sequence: TGTGCCAGCAGTGACGTGAGACACCCGAACACCGGGGAGCTGTTTTTT.

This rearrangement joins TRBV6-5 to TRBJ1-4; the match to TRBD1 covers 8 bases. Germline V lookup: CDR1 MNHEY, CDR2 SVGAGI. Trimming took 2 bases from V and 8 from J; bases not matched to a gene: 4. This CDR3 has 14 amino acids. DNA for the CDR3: TGTGCCAGCAGTTACCGACAGGGGAGGGAAAAACTGTTTTTT. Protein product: CASSYRQGREKLFF.

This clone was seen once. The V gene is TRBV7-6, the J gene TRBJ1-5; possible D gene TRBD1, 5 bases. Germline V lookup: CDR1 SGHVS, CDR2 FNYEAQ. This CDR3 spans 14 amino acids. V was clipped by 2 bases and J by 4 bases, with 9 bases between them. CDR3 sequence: CASSLQGSNQPQHF. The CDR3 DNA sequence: TGTGCCAGCAGCTTACAGGGTTCTAATCAGCCCCAGCATTTT.

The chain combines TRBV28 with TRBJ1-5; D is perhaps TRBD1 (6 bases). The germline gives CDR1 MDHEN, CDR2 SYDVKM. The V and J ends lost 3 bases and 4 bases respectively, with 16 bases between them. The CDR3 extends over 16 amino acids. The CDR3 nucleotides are TGTGCCAGCAGTTTTTCATTAGGACAGCGAAATCAGCCCCAGCATTTT. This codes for CASSFSLGQRNQPQHF.

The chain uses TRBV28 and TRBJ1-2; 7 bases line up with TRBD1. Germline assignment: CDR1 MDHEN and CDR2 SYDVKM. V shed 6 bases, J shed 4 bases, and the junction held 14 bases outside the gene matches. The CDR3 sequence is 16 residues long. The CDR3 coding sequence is TGTGCCAGCAGCCTACCCCCCGGGACAGACTTCTATGGCTACACCTTC. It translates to CASSLPPGTDFYGYTF.

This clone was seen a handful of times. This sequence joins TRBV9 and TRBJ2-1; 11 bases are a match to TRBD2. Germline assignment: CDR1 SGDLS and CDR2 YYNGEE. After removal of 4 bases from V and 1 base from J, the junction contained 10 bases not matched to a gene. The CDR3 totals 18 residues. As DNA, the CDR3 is TGTGCCAGCAGCACCCGGGTAGCGGGGGGGCCGTCCTACAATGAGCAGTTCTTC. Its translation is CASSTRVAGGPSYNEQFF.

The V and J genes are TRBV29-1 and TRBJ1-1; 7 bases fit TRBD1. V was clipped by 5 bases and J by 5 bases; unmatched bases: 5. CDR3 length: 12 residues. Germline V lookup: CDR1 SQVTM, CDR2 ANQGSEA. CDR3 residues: CSVNRGGTEAFF. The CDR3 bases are TGCAGCGTTAACAGGGGAGGTACTGAAGCTTTCTTT. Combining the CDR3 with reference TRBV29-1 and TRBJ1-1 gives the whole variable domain SAVISQKPSRDICQRGTSLTIQCQVDSQVTMMFWYRQQPGQSLTLIATANQGSEATYESGFVIDKFPISRPNLTFSTLTVSNMSPEDSSIYLCSVNRGGTEAFFGQGTRLTVV.

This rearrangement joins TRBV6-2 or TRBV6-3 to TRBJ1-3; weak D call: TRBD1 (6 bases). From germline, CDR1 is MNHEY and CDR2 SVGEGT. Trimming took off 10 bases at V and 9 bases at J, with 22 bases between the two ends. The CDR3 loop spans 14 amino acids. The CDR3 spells CATNPDRAGGTIYF. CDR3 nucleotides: TGTGCCACCAACCCGGACAGAGCTGGGGGCACCATATATTTT.

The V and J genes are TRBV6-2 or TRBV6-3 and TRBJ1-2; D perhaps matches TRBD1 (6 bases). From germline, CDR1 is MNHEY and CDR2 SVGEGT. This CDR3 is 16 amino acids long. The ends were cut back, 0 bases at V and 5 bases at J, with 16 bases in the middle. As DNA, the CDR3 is TGTGCCAGCAGTTACTCGACACGGAGGACAGTGTATGGCTACACCTTC. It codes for CASSYSTRRTVYGYTF.

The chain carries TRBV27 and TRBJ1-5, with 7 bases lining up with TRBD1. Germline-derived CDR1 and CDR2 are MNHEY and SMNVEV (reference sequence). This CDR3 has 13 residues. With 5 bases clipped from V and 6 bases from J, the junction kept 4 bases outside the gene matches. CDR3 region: CASSPQGRQPQHF. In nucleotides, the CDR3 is TGTGCCAGCAGTCCACAGGGGCGTCAGCCCCAGCATTTT.

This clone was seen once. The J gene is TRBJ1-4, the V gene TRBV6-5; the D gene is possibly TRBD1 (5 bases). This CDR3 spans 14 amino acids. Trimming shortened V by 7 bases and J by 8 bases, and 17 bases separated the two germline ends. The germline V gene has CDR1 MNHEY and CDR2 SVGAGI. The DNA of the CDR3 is TGTGCCAGCACTAGGGGAGGGTTGGAGGAAAAACTGTTTTTT. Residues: CASTRGGLEEKLFF.

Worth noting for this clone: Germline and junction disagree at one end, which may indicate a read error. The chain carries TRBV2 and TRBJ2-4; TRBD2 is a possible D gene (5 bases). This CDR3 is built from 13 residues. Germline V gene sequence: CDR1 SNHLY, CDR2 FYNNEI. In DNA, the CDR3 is TGTGCCAGCAGTGCGGGATTCAAATACATTCAGTACTTC. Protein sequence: CASSAGFKYIQYF.

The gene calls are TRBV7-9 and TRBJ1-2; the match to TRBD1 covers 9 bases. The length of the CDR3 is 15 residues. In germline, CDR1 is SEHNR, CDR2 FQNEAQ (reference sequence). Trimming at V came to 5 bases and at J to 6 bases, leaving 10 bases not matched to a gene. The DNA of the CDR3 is TGTGCCAGCAGCCCAAGGGGACAGGGAACGGATGGCTACACCTTC. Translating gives CASSPRGQGTDGYTF.

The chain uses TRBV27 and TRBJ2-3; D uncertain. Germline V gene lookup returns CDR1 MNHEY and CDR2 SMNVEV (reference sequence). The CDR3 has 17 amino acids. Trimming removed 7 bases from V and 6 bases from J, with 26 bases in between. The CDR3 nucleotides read TGTGCCAGCACTTCCGACTCGTCGGTCTTCGACCGGGATACGCAGTATTTT. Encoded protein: CASTSDSSVFDRDTQYF.